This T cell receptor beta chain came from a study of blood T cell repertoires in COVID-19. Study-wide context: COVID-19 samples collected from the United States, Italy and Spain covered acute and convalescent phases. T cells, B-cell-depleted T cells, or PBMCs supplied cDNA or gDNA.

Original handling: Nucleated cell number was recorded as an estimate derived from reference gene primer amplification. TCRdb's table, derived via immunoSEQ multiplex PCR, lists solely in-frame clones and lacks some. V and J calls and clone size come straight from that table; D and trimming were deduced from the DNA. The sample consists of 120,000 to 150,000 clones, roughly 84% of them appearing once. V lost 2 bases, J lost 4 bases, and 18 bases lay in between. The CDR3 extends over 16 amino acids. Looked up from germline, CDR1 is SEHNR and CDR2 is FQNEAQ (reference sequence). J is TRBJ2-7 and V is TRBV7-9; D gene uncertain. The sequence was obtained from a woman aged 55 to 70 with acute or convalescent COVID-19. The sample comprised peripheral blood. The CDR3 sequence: CASSLSARVSRYEQYF. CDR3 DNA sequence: TGTGCCAGCAGCTTATCCGCCCGGGTTAGTAGGTACGAGCAGTACTTC.